This T cell receptor beta chain was profiled in a study of blood T cell repertoires in COVID-19. Only in-frame clones appear in the TCRdb table, and some are missing; sequencing was by immunoSEQ multiplex PCR. The top ten hold under 10% of the sample, which has about 180,000 clones, around 83% seen once. J lost 14 bases, V lost 3 bases, and 14 bases had no gene match. This CDR3 is 17 amino acids long. CDR1 SGHAT and CDR2 FQNNGV come from the germline V gene. Sequenced input: peripheral blood. This chain uses TRBV11-2 with TRBJ2-3, with TRBD2 matching 16 bases. This TCR was sampled from a woman between 65 and 79 years old with COVID-19, enrolled during active disease. CDR3 residues: CASSFTGTSGRARSRYF. CDR3 bases: TGTGCCAGCAGCTTCACCGGGACTAGCGGGAGGGCCAGAAGTCGGTATTTT.